Sequencing of this T cell receptor beta chain was carried out in a study of radiation and T cells in renal cell carcinoma. Across the study: Nephrectomy followed 15 Gy stereotactic body radiation by 4 weeks.

Described time point: blood 2 weeks post-SBRT. The treatment was: 15 Gy SBRT to primary tumor, nephrectomy 4 weeks later. This renal cell carcinoma was of the clear cell type. Study-level results: No pretreatment tumor biopsies were available for baseline clonotypes.

The CDR3 has 14 amino acids. The V segment lost 2 bases and the J segment 5 bases; nucleotides outside the gene matches: 3. Per germline, CDR1 MNHEY and CDR2 SVGAGI. Produced via immunoSEQ multiplex PCR; TCRdb's table is partial and in-frame only. The sample includes roughly 150,000 clones, approximately 90% seen only once; the top ten take roughly 13%. With regard to this clone: Its antigen is unknown.

The receptor's source is a woman aged 45-59 years with renal cell carcinoma. This specimen was blood, taken from a patient whose treatment included radiotherapy and nephrectomy. The genes are TRBV6-5 and TRBJ2-7; TRBD2 agrees at 10 bases. DNA for the CDR3: TGTGCCAGCAGTTACGAGCGGGGGGGCGACGAGCAGTACTTC. Translated: CASSYERGGDEQYF.